This T cell receptor (beta chain) appears in the sequencing data of a study of vaccination and CD4 T cells after COVID-19. This clonotype was seen a handful of times. Its antigen is undetermined. Sample time point: late sampling 161 to 241 days after vaccination in a few convalescent patients. Treatment of the sample: roughly ten-day PBMC culture with coronavirus spike peptide pools or control peptides (ViraFEST assay). The Oncomine TCR Beta short-read assay was applied to DNA of cultured CD4+ T cells. TCRdb re-analysed the PCR reads in MiXCR, keeping a single row per CDR3 protein. The data contain over 20,000 distinct CDR3 sequences, roughly 33% of them seen just once; the ten biggest clones take up approximately 2.8%. The CDR3 covers 12 residues. The V gene lost 5 bases and the J gene lost 6 bases, with 11 bases spanning the gap. The germline V gene encodes CDR1 SGHAT and CDR2 FQNNGV.

The TCR comes from a human donor who had recovered from COVID-19. The sequencing here drew on CD4+ T cells from blood, cultured in vitro, taken about 7 months after SARS-CoV-2 vaccination. The gene calls are TRBV11-2 and TRBJ2-7, with D maybe TRBD1 (5 bases). CDR3 protein: CASSGTGVEQYF. The CDR3 DNA sequence: TGTGCCAGCAGCGGCACAGGCGTCGAGCAGTACTTC.